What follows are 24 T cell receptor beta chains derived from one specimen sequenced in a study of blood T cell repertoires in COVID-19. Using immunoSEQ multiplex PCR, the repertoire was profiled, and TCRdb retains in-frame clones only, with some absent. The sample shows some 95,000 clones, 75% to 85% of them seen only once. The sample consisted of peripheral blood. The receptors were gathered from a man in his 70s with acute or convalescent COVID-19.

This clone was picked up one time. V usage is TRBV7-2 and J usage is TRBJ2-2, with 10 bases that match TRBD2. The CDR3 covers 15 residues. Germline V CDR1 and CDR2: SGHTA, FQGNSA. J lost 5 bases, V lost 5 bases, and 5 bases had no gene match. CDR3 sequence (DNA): TGTGCCAGCAGCCTGGGACTAGCGAGAACCGGGGAGCTGTTTTTT. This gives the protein CASSLGLARTGELFF.

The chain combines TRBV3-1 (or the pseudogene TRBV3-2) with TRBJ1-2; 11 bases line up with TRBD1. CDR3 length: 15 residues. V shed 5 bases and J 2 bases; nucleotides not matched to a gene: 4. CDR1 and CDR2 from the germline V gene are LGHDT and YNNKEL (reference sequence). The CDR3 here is CASSGQGARNYGYTF. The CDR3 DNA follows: TGTGCCAGCAGCGGACAGGGGGCGAGAAACTATGGCTACACCTTC.

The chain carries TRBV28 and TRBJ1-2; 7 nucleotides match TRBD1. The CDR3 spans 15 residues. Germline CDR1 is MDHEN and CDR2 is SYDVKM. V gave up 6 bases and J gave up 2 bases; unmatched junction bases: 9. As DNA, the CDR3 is TGTGCCAGCAGCCCGACCGTGACAGGGAACTATGGCTACACCTTC. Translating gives CASSPTVTGNYGYTF.

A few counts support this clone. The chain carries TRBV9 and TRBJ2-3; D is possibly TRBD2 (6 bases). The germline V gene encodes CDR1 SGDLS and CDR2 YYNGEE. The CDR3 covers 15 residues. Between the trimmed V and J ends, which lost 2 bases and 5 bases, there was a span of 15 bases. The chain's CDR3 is CASSVSTSWGDTQYF. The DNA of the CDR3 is TGTGCCAGCAGCGTCTCAACTAGCTGGGGAGATACGCAGTATTTT.

CDR3 in amino acids: CASSLGGTGGPGQYF. The CDR3 DNA reads as TGTGCCAGCAGCCTAGGCGGGACAGGGGGCCCCGGGCAGTACTTC. The chain recombines TRBV9 with TRBJ2-7; 12 nucleotides align to TRBD1. Trimming at V came to 4 bases and at J to 9 bases, leaving 11 bases not matched to a gene. This CDR3 is 15 amino acids long. CDR1 and CDR2 from the germline V gene are SGDLS and YYNGEE.

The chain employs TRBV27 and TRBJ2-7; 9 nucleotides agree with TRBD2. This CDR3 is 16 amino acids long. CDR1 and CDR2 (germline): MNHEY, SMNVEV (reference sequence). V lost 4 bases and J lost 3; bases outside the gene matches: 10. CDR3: CASSSGTSGRRYEQYF. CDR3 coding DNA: TGTGCCAGCAGTTCAGGCACTAGCGGGCGTCGCTACGAGCAGTACTTC.

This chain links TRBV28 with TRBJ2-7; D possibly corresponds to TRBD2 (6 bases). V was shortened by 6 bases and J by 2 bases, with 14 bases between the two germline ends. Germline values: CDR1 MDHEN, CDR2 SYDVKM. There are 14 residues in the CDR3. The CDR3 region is CASRGGAPPYEQYF. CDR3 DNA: TGTGCCAGCAGGGGCGGGGCGCCGCCCTACGAGCAGTACTTC.

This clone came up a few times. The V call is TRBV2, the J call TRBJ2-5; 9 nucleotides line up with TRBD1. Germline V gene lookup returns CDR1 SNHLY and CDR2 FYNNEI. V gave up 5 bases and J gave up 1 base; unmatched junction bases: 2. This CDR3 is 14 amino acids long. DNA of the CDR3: TGTGCCAGCAGTCTACAGGGGGCCCAAGAGACCCAGTACTTC. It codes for CASSLQGAQETQYF.

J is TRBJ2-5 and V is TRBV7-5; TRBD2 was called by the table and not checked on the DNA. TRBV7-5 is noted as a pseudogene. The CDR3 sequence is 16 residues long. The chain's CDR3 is CARSREIAGGGETQYF. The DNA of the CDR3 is TGTGCCAGAAGCCGTGAAATAGCGGGAGGGGGAGAGACCCAGTACTTC.

CDR3 sequence reads: CASTVRGTNYGYTF. The CDR3 bases are TGTGCCAGCACCGTTAGGGGGACTAACTATGGCTACACCTTC. The chain couples TRBV6-5 to TRBJ1-2; D is perhaps TRBD1 (6 bases). The CDR3 sequence is 14 residues long. Germline V gene lookup returns CDR1 MNHEY and CDR2 SVGAGI. Trimming removed 7 bases at V and 0 bases at J, with 12 bases between.

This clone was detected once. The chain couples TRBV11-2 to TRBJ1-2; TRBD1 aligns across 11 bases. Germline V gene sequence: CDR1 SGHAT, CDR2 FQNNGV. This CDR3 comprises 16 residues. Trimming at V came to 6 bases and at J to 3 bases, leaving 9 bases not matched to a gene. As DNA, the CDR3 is TGTGCCAGCAGGGAATCCGGACAGGGGGCTGACTATGGCTACACCTTC. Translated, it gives CASRESGQGADYGYTF.

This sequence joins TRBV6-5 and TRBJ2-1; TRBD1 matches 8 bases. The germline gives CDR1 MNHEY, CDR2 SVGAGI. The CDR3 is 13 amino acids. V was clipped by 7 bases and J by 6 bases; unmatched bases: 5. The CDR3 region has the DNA TGTGCCAGCACCCGACAGGGGTCCAATGAGCAGTTCTTC. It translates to CASTRQGSNEQFF.

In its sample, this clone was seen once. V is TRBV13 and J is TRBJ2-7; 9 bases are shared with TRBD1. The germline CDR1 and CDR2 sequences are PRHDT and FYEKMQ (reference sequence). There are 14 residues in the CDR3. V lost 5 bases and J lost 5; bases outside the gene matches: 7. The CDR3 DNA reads TGTGCCAGCAGCCTCTGGGACAGGGTCAACGAGCAGTACTTC. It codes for CASSLWDRVNEQYF.

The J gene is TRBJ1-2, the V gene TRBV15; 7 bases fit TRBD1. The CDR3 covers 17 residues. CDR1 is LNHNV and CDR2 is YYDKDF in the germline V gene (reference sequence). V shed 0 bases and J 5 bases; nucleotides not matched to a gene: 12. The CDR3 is CATSRDLLTGLFYGYTF. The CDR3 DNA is TGTGCCACCAGCAGAGATTTGTTGACAGGGTTGTTTTATGGCTACACCTTC.

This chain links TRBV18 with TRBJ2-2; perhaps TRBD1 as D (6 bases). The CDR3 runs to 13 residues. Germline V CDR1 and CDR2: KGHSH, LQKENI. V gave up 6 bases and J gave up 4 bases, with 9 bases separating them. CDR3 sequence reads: CASSSDSTGELFF. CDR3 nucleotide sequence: TGTGCCAGCTCGTCGGACAGCACCGGGGAGCTGTTTTTT.

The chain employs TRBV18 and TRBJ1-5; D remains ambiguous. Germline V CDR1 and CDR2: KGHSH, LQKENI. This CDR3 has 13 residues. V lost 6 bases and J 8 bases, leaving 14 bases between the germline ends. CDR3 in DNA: TGTGCCAGCTCTCCGGAACAGAGGGAGCCCCAGCATTTT. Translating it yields CASSPEQREPQHF.

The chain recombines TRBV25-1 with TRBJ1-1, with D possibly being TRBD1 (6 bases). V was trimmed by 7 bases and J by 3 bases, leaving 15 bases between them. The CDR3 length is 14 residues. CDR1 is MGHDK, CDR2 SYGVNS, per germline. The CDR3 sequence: CASTPQGKHTEAFF. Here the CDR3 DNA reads TGTGCCAGCACCCCGCAGGGGAAGCACACTGAAGCTTTCTTT.

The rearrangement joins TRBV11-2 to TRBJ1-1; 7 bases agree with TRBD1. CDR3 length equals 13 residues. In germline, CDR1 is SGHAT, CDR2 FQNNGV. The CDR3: CAPSFAGGTEAFF. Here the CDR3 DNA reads TGTGCTCCTAGCTTCGCAGGGGGCACTGAAGCTTTCTTT.

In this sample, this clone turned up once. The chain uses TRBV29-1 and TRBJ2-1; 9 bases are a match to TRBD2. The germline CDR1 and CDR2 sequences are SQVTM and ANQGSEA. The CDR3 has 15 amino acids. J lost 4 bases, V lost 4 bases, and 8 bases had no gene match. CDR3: CSVGFGSGGYNEQFF. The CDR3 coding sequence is TGCAGCGTTGGATTTGGTAGCGGGGGTTACAATGAGCAGTTCTTC.

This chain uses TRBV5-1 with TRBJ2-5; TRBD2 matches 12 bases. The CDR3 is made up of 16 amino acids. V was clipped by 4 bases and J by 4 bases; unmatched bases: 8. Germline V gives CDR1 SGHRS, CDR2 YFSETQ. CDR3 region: CASSMTSGSLGETQYF. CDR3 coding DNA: TGCGCCAGCAGCATGACTAGCGGGAGCCTCGGAGAGACCCAGTACTTC.

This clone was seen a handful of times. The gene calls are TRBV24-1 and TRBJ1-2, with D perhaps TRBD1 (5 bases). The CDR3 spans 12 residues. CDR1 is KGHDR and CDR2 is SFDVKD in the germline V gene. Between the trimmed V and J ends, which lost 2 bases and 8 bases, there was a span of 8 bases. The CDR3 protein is CATSDSGIGYTF. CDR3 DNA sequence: TGTGCCACCAGTGATTCAGGGATAGGCTACACCTTC.

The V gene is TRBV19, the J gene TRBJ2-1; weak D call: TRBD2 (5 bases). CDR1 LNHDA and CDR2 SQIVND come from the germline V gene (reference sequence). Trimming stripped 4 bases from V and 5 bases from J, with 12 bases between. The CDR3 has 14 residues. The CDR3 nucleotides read TGTGCCAGTAGTACCGGACTGAAGCACAATGAGCAGTTCTTC. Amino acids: CASSTGLKHNEQFF.

CDR3 DNA sequence: TGTGCCAGCAGCCAGACAGTCAGCTCCTACAATGAGCAGTTCTTC. This translates into CASSQTVSSYNEQFF. This chain joins TRBV7-9 and TRBJ2-1; weak D call: TRBD1 (5 bases). The V gene's germline CDR1 is SEHNR and CDR2 FQNEAQ (reference sequence). V lost 5 bases and J 0 bases, leaving 11 bases between the germline ends. This CDR3 spans 15 amino acids.

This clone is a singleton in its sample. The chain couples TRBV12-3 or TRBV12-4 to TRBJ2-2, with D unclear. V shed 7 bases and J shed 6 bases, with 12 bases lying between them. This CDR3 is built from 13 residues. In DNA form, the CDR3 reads TGTGCCAGCACCCCCTTGGCCGCCGGGGAGCTGTTTTTT. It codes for CASTPLAAGELFF.